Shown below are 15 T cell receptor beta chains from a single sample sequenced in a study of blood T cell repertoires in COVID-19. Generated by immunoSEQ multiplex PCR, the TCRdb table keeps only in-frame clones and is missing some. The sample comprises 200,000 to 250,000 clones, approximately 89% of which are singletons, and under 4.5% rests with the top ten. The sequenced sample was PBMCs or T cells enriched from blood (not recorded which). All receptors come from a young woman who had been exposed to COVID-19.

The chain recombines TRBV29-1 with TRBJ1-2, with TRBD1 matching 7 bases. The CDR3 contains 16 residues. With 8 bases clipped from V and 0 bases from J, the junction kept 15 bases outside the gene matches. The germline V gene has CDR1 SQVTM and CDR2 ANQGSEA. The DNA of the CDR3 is TGCAGCACAACTGGCTGGGACAGCCAGACTAACTATGGCTACACCTTC. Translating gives CSTTGWDSQTNYGYTF.

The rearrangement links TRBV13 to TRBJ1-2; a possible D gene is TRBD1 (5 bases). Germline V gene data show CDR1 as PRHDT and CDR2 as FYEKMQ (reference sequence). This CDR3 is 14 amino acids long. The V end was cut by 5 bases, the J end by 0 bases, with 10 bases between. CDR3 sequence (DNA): TGTGCCAGCAGCCGGGGGTTTGCTAACTATGGCTACACCTTC. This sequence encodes CASSRGFANYGYTF.

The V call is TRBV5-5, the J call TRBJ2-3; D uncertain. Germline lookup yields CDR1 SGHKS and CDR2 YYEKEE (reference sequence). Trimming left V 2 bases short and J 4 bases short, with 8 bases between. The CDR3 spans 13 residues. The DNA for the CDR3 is TGTGCCAGCAGCTTTAGCCTTTCAGATACGCAGTATTTT. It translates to CASSFSLSDTQYF. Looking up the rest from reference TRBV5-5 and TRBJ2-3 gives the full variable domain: DAGVTQSPTHLIKTRGQQVTLRCSPISGHKSVSWYQQVLGQGPQFIFQYYEKEERGRGNFPDRFSARQFPNYSSELNVNALLLGDSALYLCASSFSLSDTQYFGPGTRLTVL.

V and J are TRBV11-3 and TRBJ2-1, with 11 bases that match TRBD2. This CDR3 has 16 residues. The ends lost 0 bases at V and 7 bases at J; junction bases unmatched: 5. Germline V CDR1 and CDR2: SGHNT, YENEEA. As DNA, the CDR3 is TGTGCCAGCAGCTTAGAATCACTAGCGGGAGAGAATGAGCAGTTCTTC. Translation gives CASSLESLAGENEQFF. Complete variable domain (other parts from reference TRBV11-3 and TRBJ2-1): EAGVVQSPRYKIIEKKQPVAFWCNPISGHNTLYWYLQNLGQGPELLIRYENEEAVDDSQLPKDRFSAERLKGVDSTLKIQPAELGDSAVYLCASSLESLAGENEQFFGPGTRLTVL.

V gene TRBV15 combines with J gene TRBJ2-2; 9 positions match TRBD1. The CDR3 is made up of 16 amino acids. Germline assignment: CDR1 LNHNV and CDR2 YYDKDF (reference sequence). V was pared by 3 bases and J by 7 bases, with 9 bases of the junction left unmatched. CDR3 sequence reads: CATSRDDGQGYGELFF. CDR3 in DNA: TGTGCCACCAGCAGGGACGACGGACAGGGGTACGGGGAGCTGTTTTTT.

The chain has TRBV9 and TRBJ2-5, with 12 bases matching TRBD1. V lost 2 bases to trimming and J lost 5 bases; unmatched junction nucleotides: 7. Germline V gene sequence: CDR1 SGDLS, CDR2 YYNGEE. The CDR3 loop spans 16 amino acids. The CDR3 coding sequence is TGTGCCAGCAGCGTCGGGACAGGGGGCGAGTGGGAGACCCAGTACTTC. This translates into CASSVGTGGEWETQYF.

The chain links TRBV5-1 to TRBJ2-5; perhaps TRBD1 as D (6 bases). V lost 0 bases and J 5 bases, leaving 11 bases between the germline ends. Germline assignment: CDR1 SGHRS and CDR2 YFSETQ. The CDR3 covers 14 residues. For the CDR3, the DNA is TGCGCCAGCAGCTTGGAAGTGAGGGGGGAGACCCAGTACTTC. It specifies CASSLEVRGETQYF.

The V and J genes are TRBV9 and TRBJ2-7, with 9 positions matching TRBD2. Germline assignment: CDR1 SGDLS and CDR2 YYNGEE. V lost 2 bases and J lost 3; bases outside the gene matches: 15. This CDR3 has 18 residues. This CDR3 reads CASSVGAGGPGGVYEQYF. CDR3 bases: TGTGCCAGCAGCGTCGGAGCGGGAGGCCCCGGAGGGGTCTACGAGCAGTACTTC. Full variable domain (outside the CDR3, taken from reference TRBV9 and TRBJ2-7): DSGVTQTPKHLITATGQRVTLRCSPRSGDLSVYWYQQSLDQGLQFLIQYYNGEERAKGNILERFSAQQFPDLHSELNLSSLELGDSALYFCASSVGAGGPGGVYEQYFGPGTRLTVT.

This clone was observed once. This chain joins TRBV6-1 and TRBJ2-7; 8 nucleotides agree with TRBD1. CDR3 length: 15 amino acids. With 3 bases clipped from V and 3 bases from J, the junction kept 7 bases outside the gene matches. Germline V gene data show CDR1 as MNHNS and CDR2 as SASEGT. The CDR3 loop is CASSETGTGGYEQYF. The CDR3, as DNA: TGTGCCAGCAGTGAGACCGGGACAGGTGGCTACGAGCAGTACTTC.

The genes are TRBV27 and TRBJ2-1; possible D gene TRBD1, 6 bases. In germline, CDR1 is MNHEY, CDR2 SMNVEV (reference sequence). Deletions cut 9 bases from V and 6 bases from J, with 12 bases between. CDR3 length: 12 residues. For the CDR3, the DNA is TGTGCCAGTACCGGGACACTCAATGAGCAGTTCTTC. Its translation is CASTGTLNEQFF.

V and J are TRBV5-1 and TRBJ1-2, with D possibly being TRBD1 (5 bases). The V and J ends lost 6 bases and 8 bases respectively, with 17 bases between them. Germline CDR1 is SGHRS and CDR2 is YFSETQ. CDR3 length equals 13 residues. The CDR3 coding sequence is TGCGCCAGCACCGGTCTGGGGGAGGAGGGCTACACCTTC. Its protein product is CASTGLGEEGYTF.

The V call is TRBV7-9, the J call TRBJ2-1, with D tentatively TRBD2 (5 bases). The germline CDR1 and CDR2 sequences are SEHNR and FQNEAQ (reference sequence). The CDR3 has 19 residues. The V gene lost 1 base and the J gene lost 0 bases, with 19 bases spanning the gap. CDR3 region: CASSLGFWGSVNSYNEQFF. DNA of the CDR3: TGTGCCAGCAGCTTAGGATTTTGGGGTAGCGTTAACTCCTACAATGAGCAGTTCTTC.

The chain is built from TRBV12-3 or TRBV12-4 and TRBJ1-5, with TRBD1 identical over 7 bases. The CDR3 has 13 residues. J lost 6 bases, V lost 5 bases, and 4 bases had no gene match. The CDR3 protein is CASSRQGGQPQHF. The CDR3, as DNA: TGTGCCAGCAGTCGACAGGGCGGTCAGCCCCAGCATTTT.

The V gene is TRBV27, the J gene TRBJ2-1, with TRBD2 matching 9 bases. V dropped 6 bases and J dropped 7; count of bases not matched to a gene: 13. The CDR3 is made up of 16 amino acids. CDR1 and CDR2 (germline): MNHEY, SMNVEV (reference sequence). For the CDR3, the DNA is TGTGCCAGCAGGGATATAGCGGGAGTGGAAAAAAATGAGCAGTTCTTC. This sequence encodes CASRDIAGVEKNEQFF.

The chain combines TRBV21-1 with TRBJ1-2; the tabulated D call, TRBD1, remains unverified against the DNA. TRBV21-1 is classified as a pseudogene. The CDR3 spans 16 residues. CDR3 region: CASNLRPGQGREGYTF. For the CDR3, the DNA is TGTGCCAGCAACTTAAGACCGGGACAGGGGAGAGAAGGCTACACCTTC.